One sample yielded the 20 T cell receptor beta chains listed below, sequenced in a study of T cell repertoires in cytomegalovirus infection. Each CDR3 protein is one row after TCRdb ran MiXCR on the reads. The sample holds some 800,000 distinct CDR3 sequences; approximately 32% are singletons and the top ten take around 11%. The antigens these receptors bind are not known. Material: cultured CD8+ T cells from PBMCs, obtained from culture after CMV antigen stimulation. Every receptor here comes from a human donor in good health (CMV status not recorded). Some clones in this sample may be carry-over from other donors' samples.

The rearrangement joins TRBV6-5 to TRBJ1-4; D remains ambiguous. This CDR3 is 13 amino acids long. Germline V lookup: CDR1 MNHEY, CDR2 SVGAGI. For the CDR3, the DNA is TGTCTGGGGTTTATTGAATTTTATGAAAAACTGTTTTTT. Encoded protein: CLGFIEFYEKLFF.

The table lists this clonotype with a few counts. The chain is built from TRBV28 and TRBJ2-7, with 7 bases matching TRBD1. V shed 4 bases and J 2 bases; nucleotides not matched to a gene: 5. Per germline, CDR1 MDHEN and CDR2 SYDVKM. CDR3 length: 14 amino acids. Here the CDR3 reads CASSSIGTAYEQYV. The CDR3 bases are TGTGCCAGCAGTTCTATCGGGACAGCCTACGAGCAGTACGTC.

The CDR3 region is CASSLGRGLQETQYF. In nucleotides, the CDR3 is TGTGCCAGCAGTTTGGGGAGGGGGTTACAAGAGACCCAGTACTTC. The chain is built from TRBV6-2 or TRBV6-3 and TRBJ2-5; D perhaps matches TRBD2 (7 bases). From germline, CDR1 is MNHEY and CDR2 SVGEGT. V lost 4 bases and J lost 2, with 14 bases in between. The CDR3 is made up of 15 amino acids.

This clonotype came up a few times. V and J are TRBV11-1 and TRBJ2-5; D perhaps matches TRBD1 (5 bases). CDR3 length equals 15 residues. V dropped 5 bases and J dropped 4 bases, with 17 bases sitting between them. Germline V gives CDR1 SGHAT, CDR2 FQDESV (reference sequence). CDR3 residues: CASSRITRGLETQYF. In DNA, the CDR3 is TGTGCCAGCAGCCGAATCACAAGGGGCTTAGAGACCCAGTACTTC.

The chain employs TRBV27 and TRBJ2-7; D call uncertain. The CDR3 totals 13 residues. CDR1 is MNHEY, CDR2 SMNVEV, per germline (reference sequence). The V end was cut by 3 bases, the J end by 2 bases, with 8 bases between. CDR3 in DNA: TGTGCCAGCAGTTTGGTCGGTCCCTACGAGCAGTACTTC. Its protein is CASSLVGPYEQYF.

CDR3 nucleotides: TGTGCCAGCAGCCAAGGGGCTGTCTCCTACAATGAGCAGTTCTTC. This encodes CASSQGAVSYNEQFF. The chain recombines TRBV4-2 with TRBJ2-1; D ambiguous. The CDR3 has 15 amino acids. Deletions cut 1 base from V and 0 bases from J, with 7 bases between. The germline V gene has CDR1 LGHNA and CDR2 YNFKEQ.

This clonotype occurred a few times. The chain couples TRBV6-1 to TRBJ2-7; 8 bases map to TRBD1. Germline CDR1 is MNHNS and CDR2 is SASEGT. The trim removed 6 bases at V and 0 bases at J, leaving 7 bases unmatched. This CDR3 has 15 residues. In DNA, the CDR3 is TGTGCCAGCAGCATCCCGGGACAGGTCTCCTACGAGCAGTACTTC. Amino acids: CASSIPGQVSYEQYF.

This clonotype was counted only a few times. The V call is TRBV5-1, the J call TRBJ2-7, with D perhaps TRBD1 (5 bases). Trimming took 3 bases from V and 2 from J, leaving 18 bases between them. In germline, CDR1 is SGHRS, CDR2 YFSETQ. This CDR3 comprises 16 residues. The CDR3 reads CASSSTTGDITYEQYF. CDR3 coding DNA: TGCGCCAGCAGCTCCACAACAGGAGATATAACCTACGAGCAGTACTTC.

This clonotype was found many times. This chain uses TRBV20-1 with TRBJ1-1; D unresolved. V was trimmed by 0 bases and J by 11 bases, leaving 13 bases between them. The CDR3 has 12 residues. Germline CDR1 reads DFQATT; CDR2 reads SNEGSKA (reference sequence). The CDR3 spells CSAREHTPNAFF. CDR3 nucleotides: TGCAGTGCTAGAGAGCACACCCCTAACGCTTTCTTT.

This clonotype has a count of ten or more. The chain carries TRBV27 and TRBJ2-3, with 9 nucleotides matching TRBD2. J gave up 5 bases and V 5 bases, and 8 bases lay outside the gene matches. This CDR3 is 15 amino acids long. CDR1 is MNHEY and CDR2 is SMNVEV in the germline V gene (reference sequence). CDR3 DNA sequence: TGTGCCAGCAGTAGGGCTAGCGGGATCTTAGATACGCAGTATTTT. It translates to CASSRASGILDTQYF.

There are a few counts of this clonotype. The chain combines TRBV7-9 with TRBJ2-1; D is possibly TRBD1 or TRBD2 (5 bases each). V lost 5 bases and J 5 bases, leaving 19 bases between the germline ends. CDR1 is SEHNR, CDR2 FQNEAQ, per germline (reference sequence). The CDR3 runs 16 residues. The CDR3 loop is CASSHQVGTADNEQFF. CDR3 nucleotides: TGTGCCAGCAGCCACCAGGTTGGGACGGCAGACAATGAGCAGTTCTTC.

The table lists this clonotype with a few counts. The chain is built from TRBV7-9 and TRBJ2-1; 10 nucleotides agree with TRBD1. CDR3 length equals 16 residues. The germline CDR1 and CDR2 sequences are SEHNR and FQNEAQ (reference sequence). V lost 1 base and J lost 6; bases outside the gene matches: 6. CDR3 residues: CASSLDGQGVGNEQFF. CDR3 nucleotides: TGTGCCAGCAGCTTAGACGGACAGGGGGTCGGCAATGAGCAGTTCTTC.

This clonotype was recorded a few times. This sequence joins TRBV7-6 and TRBJ2-3; D unclear. The CDR3 consists of 16 residues. Germline loops: CDR1 SGHVS, CDR2 FNYEAQ. V shed 0 bases and J shed 5 bases, with 15 bases lying between them. CDR3 sequence: CASSLALSGPGDTQYF. In nucleotides, the CDR3 is TGTGCCAGCAGCTTAGCGCTTTCGGGTCCAGGAGATACGCAGTATTTT.

This clonotype was counted a few times. V usage is TRBV2 and J usage is TRBJ1-4, with a tentative D call TRBD1 (5 bases). V was trimmed by 8 bases and J by 5 bases, leaving 15 bases between them. Germline lookup yields CDR1 SNHLY and CDR2 FYNNEI. The CDR3 contains 14 residues. The CDR3 reads CASYGEGKNEKLFF. The CDR3 DNA reads TGTGCCAGCTACGGAGAGGGGAAGAATGAAAAACTGTTTTTT.

This clonotype was seen a few times. The genes are TRBV4-1 and TRBJ2-5; the match to TRBD2 covers 9 bases. The CDR3 runs to 17 residues. Germline V gene data show CDR1 as MGHRA and CDR2 as YSYEKL. The trim removed 0 bases at V and 5 bases at J, leaving 10 bases unmatched. The CDR3 sequence is CASSQELSGGWGETQYF. CDR3 DNA sequence: TGCGCCAGCAGCCAAGAACTAAGCGGGGGGTGGGGGGAGACCCAGTACTTC.

A few counts support this clonotype. This chain connects TRBV28 to TRBJ2-1; TRBD2 agrees at 8 bases. This CDR3 has 18 residues. Germline CDR1 is MDHEN and CDR2 is SYDVKM. V was clipped by 2 bases and J by 3 bases; unmatched bases: 12. DNA of the CDR3: TGTGCCAGCAGTTTAGCCCCAAGGCGGGGGGCCAGCTACAATGAGCAGTTCTTC. This encodes CASSLAPRRGASYNEQFF.

The sample holds many counts of this clonotype. The chain combines TRBV7-9 with TRBJ1-5; D may be TRBD1 (5 bases). Germline CDR1 SEHNR, CDR2 FQNEAQ (reference sequence). V was pared by 4 bases and J by 6 bases, with 10 bases between. The CDR3 sequence is 13 residues long. CDR3 in DNA: TGTGCCAGCAGCTGGGGCGAGATTCAGCCCCAGCATTTT. The encoded protein is CASSWGEIQPQHF. The variable domain in full, with the rest retrieved from reference TRBV7-9 and TRBJ1-5, is DTGVSQNPRHKITKRGQNVTFRCDPISEHNRLYWYRQTLGQGPEFLTYFQNEAQLEKSRLLSDRFSAERPKGSFSTLEIQRTEQGDSAMYLCASSWGEIQPQHFGDGTRLSIL.

This clonotype was recorded many times. The rearrangement uses TRBV7-9 and TRBJ2-2; D may match TRBD1 or TRBD2 (6 bases each). This CDR3 has 17 residues. V lost 0 bases to trimming and J lost 0 bases, with 11 bases between them. Germline CDR1 reads SEHNR; CDR2 reads FQNEAQ (reference sequence). DNA for the CDR3: TGTGCCAGCAGCTTAGCGTACGGGGGCCCGAACACCGGGGAGCTGTTTTTT. This gives the protein CASSLAYGGPNTGELFF.

The chain employs TRBV7-4 and TRBJ2-2; possibly TRBD2 for D (5 bases). CDR1 SGHVT and CDR2 SQSDAQ come from the germline V gene. The CDR3 length is 14 residues. V was cut by 0 bases and J by 9 bases, with 11 bases left in between. The CDR3 spells CASSLAGETWELFF. CDR3 bases: TGTGCCAGCAGCTTAGCCGGGGAGACCTGGGAGCTGTTTTTT.

This clonotype was counted ten times or more. The V call is TRBV6-1, the J call TRBJ2-1; tentative D call: TRBD2 (6 bases). This CDR3 has 16 residues. Germline loops: CDR1 MNHNS, CDR2 SASEGT. With 3 bases removed from V and 1 base from J, the gap between germline ends came to 13 bases. Here the CDR3 DNA reads TGTGCCAGCAGTGAGGGAGTTCGGGGGTCCTACAATGAGCAGTTCTTC. Translated: CASSEGVRGSYNEQFF.